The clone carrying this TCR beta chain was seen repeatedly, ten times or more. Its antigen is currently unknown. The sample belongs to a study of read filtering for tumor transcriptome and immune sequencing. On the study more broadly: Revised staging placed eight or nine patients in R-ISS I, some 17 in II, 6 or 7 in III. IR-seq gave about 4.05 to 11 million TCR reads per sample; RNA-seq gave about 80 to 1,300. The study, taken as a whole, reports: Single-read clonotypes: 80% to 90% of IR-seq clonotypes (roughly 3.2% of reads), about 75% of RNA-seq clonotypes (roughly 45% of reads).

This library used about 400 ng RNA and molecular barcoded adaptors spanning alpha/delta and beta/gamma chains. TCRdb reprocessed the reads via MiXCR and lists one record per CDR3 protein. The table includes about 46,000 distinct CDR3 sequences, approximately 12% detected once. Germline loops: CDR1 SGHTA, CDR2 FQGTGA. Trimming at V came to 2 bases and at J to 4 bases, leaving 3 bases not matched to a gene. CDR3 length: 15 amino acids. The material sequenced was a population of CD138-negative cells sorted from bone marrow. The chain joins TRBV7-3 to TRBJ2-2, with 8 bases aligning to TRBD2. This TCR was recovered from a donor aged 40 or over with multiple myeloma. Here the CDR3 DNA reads TGTGCCAGCAGCTTACAAGCGGGAGTCACCGGGGAGCTGTTTTTT. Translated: CASSLQAGVTGELFF.